This TCR beta chain was recorded in a study of tumor and adjacent non-tumor tissue in lung cancer (dated by TCRdb to 2016 to 2018). A note on the overall study: The cohort included about a dozen adenocarcinoma, 2 squamous cell carcinoma and 1 small cell lung cancer patients. The roughly 15 patients were aged roughly 30 to 85 years, included 10 men and 5 women, and had TNM stage I to III disease. Sequencing produced some 130,000,000 productive TCRbeta reads in total, an average of approximately 4.2 million reads per sample. Bulk TCRbeta repertoires were compared between lung tumor tissue and matched distant non-tumor lung tissue obtained from more than 12 lung cancer patients. TCRbeta CDR3 sequencing was performed on fewer than 35 paired specimens, with one tumor sample and one normal lung sample collected per patient. Study-wide findings and limitations: Only approximately 14 patients were included in the cohort, and the need for larger samples and more detailed clinical data was noted by the authors. Peripheral blood was not sequenced, so blood TCRbeta repertoires were not examined in the lung cancer patients of the study. TCR diversity (inverse Simpson) was significantly higher in tumor than in normal lung tissue (about 400 vs 150, P = 0.0075, Mann-Whitney U test). The top 100 clones made up a significantly larger cumulative share of the repertoire in normal lung than in tumor tissue. Significantly higher TCR diversity was found in younger patients, and higher tumor TCR diversity was associated with shorter overall and disease-free survival. The methods do not name the sequencing platform or mention unique molecular identifiers.

RNA was extracted from bulk unsorted tissue and checked for quality with a NanoDrop ND-1000 and an Agilent 2100. All donors had newly diagnosed lung cancer, had not received prior chemotherapy, and were admitted for thoracic surgery in China between August and November 2014. Patients with previous radiotherapy or chemotherapy, or with another concurrent cancer, were excluded from the study. Surgical tissue pieces of about 1-2 cm3 were preserved in RNAlater solution and were kept at -80 degrees C until use. The sample holds many counts of this clonotype. The antigen this receptor binds is unknown. There are no base qualities to consult, and no much larger clone falls within one base. Cut back by 5 bases and 6 bases, the V and J ends lie 16 bases apart. Per the germline V gene (reference sequence), DFQATT is the CDR1 and SNEGSKA is the CDR2. The CDR3, from cysteine to phenylalanine, totals 13 residues. Only the CDR3 DNA is retained, 39 bases long and in frame from the first base.

The library relied on multiplex PCR. Instrument on record: Illumina HiSeq 2500. TCRbeta libraries were constructed through three rounds of nested PCR with primers (Table S4) according to protocols adapted from ARM-PCR. Before sequencing, PCR products in the 200-500 bp range were cut out of the gel and cleaned up using the QIAquick gel extraction kit. On the authors' methods: Reads were cleaned using Trimmomatic, were merged into complete CDR3 sequences using FLASH, and were assigned to V(D)J germline segments using MiTCR. Clonal diversity was computed as the inverse Simpson's index with VDJtools. Productive reads were defined as in-frame sequences without a premature stop codon. The public reads were reprocessed in TCRdb via fastp at Q25 and MiXCR, keeping in-frame beta chains. Rows with a matching CDR3 protein are joined into one entry that keeps the most common DNA and genes. TCRdb's processing, not the study's, gives the V and J calls here. The sample table contains some 200,000 distinct CDR3 sequences; only one count was recorded for about two thirds of them. Approximately 26% of the sample goes to the ten largest clones.

The sequence was collected from a man aged 55-75 years with non-small cell lung cancer. The chain couples TRBV20-1 to TRBJ1-2, with a tentative D gene TRBD1 over 5 matching bases. Sequenced sample: lung tumor tissue. CDR3 loop: CSAPRQGEDGYTF. The DNA sequence reads TGCAGTGCTCCGAGGCAGGGTGAAGATGGCTACACCTTC.